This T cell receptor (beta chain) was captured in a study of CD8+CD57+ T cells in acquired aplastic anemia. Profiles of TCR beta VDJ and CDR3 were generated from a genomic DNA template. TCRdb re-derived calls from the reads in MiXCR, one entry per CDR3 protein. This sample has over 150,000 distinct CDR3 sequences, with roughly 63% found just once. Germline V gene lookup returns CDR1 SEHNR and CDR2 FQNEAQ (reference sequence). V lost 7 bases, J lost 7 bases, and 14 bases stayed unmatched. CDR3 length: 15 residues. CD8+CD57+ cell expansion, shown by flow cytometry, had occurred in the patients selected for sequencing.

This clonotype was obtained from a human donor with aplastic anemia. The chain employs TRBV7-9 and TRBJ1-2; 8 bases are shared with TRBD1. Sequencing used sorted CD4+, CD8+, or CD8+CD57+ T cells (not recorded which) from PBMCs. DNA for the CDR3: TGTGCCAGCAACCGAGAACAGGGGGTAACTATTGGCTACACCTTC. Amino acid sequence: CASNREQGVTIGYTF. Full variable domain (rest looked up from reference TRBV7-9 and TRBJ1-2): DTGVSQNPRHKITKRGQNVTFRCDPISEHNRLYWYRQTLGQGPEFLTYFQNEAQLEKSRLLSDRFSAERPKGSFSTLEIQRTEQGDSAMYLCASNREQGVTIGYTFGSGTRLTVV.